This T cell receptor (beta chain) was recovered during a study of control samples from healthy donors and cancer patients. V was pared by 8 bases and J by 1 base, with 12 bases of the junction left unmatched. The germline gives CDR1 MDHEN, CDR2 SYDVKM. CDR3 size: 17 residues. The repertoire was sequenced with immunoSEQ multiplex PCR; TCRdb's copy has only in-frame clones and lacks some. The sample consists of roughly 400,000 clones, 90% of them appearing once. The sequence was obtained from a man between 35 and 55 years old with head and neck cancer. Input material: PBMCs. V is TRBV28 and J is TRBJ1-5, with 9 positions matching TRBD1. This CDR3 reads CASQGGTGPRSNQPQHF. CDR3 nucleotide sequence: TGTGCCAGCCAAGGGGGGACAGGGCCCCGGAGCAATCAGCCCCAGCATTTT.